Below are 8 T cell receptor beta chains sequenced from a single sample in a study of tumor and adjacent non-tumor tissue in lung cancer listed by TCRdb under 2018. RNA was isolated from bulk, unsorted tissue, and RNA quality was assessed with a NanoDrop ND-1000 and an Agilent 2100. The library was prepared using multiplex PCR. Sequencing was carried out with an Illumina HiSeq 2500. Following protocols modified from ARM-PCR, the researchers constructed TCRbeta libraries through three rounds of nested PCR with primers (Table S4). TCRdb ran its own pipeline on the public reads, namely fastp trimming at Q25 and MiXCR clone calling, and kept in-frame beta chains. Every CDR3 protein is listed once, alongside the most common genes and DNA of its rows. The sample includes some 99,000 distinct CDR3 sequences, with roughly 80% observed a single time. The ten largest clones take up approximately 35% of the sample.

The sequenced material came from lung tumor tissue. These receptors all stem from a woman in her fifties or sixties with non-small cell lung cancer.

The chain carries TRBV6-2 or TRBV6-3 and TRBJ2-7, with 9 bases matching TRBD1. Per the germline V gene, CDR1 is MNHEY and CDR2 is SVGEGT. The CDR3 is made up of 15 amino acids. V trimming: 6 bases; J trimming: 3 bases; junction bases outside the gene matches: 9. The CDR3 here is CASRPLRDRDYEQYF. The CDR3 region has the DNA TGTGCCAGCAGGCCCCTCCGGGACAGGGACTACGAGCAGTACTTC.

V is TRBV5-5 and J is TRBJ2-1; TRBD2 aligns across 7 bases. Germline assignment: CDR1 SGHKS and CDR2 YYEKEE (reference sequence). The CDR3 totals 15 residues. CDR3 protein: CTSRLGLVGGNEQFF. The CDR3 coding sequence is TGTACTAGCAGGCTTGGACTAGTGGGGGGCAATGAGCAGTTCTTC.

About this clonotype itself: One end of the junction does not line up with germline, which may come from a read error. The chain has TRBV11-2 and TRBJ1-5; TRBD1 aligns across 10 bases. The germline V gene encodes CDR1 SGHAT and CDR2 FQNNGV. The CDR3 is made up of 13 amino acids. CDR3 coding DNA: TGTGTCACATCCCGGGACAGGGGTCAGCCCCAACATTTT. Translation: CVTSRDRGQPQHF.

The CDR3 spells CASDLVQGNTEAFF. CDR3 in DNA: TGTGCCAGCGACTTAGTTCAGGGGAACACTGAAGCTTTCTTT. The chain links TRBV11-2 to TRBJ1-1; TRBD1 might be the D (5 bases). V lost 8 bases and J 1 base, leaving 14 bases between the germline ends. In germline, CDR1 is SGHAT, CDR2 FQNNGV. The CDR3 spans 14 residues.

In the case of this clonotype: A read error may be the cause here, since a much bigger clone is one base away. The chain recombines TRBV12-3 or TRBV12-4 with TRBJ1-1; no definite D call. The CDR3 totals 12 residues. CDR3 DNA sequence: TGTGCCAGCAGTACACGTTACACTGAAGCTCTCTTT. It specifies CASSTRYTEALF.

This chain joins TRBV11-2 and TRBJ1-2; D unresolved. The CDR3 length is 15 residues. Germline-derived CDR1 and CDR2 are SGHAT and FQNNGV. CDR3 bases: TGTGACTGCAGCTTAGGAATAGGGTTTAACTATGGCTACACCTTC. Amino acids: CDCSLGIGFNYGYTF. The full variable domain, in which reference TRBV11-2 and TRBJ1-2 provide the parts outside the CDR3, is EAGVAQSPRYKIIEKRQSVAFWCNPISGHATLYWYQQILGQGPKLLIQFQNNGVVDDSQLPKDRFSAERLKGVDSTLKIQPAKLEDSAVYLCDCSLGIGFNYGYTFGSGTRLTVV.

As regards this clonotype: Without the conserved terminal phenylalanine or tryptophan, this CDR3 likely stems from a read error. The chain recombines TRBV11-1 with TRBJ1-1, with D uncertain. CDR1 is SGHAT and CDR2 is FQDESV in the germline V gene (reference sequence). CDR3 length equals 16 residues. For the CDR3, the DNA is TGTGCCAGCAGCTTAGTGGGCGCTATCCCGAACACTGGAGCTTTCTTA. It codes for CASSLVGAIPNTGAFL.

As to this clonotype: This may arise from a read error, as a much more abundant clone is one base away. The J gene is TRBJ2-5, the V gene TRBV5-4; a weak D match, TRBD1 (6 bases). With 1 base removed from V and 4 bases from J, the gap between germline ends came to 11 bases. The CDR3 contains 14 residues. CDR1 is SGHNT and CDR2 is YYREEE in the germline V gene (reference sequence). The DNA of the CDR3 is TGTGCCAGCAGCTTGAAGGGGACATCAGAGACCCAGTACTTC. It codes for CASSLKGTSETQYF.